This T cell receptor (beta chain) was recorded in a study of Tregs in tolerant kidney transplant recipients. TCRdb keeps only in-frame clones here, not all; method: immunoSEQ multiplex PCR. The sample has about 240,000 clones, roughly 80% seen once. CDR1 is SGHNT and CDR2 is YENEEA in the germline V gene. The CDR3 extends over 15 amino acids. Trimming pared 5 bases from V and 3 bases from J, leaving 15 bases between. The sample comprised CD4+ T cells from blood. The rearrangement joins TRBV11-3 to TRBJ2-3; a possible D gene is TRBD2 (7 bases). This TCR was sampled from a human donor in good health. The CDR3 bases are TGTGCCAGCAGCGGGGGGGCGGGTCCGACAGATACGCAGTATTTT. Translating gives CASSGGAGPTDTQYF.